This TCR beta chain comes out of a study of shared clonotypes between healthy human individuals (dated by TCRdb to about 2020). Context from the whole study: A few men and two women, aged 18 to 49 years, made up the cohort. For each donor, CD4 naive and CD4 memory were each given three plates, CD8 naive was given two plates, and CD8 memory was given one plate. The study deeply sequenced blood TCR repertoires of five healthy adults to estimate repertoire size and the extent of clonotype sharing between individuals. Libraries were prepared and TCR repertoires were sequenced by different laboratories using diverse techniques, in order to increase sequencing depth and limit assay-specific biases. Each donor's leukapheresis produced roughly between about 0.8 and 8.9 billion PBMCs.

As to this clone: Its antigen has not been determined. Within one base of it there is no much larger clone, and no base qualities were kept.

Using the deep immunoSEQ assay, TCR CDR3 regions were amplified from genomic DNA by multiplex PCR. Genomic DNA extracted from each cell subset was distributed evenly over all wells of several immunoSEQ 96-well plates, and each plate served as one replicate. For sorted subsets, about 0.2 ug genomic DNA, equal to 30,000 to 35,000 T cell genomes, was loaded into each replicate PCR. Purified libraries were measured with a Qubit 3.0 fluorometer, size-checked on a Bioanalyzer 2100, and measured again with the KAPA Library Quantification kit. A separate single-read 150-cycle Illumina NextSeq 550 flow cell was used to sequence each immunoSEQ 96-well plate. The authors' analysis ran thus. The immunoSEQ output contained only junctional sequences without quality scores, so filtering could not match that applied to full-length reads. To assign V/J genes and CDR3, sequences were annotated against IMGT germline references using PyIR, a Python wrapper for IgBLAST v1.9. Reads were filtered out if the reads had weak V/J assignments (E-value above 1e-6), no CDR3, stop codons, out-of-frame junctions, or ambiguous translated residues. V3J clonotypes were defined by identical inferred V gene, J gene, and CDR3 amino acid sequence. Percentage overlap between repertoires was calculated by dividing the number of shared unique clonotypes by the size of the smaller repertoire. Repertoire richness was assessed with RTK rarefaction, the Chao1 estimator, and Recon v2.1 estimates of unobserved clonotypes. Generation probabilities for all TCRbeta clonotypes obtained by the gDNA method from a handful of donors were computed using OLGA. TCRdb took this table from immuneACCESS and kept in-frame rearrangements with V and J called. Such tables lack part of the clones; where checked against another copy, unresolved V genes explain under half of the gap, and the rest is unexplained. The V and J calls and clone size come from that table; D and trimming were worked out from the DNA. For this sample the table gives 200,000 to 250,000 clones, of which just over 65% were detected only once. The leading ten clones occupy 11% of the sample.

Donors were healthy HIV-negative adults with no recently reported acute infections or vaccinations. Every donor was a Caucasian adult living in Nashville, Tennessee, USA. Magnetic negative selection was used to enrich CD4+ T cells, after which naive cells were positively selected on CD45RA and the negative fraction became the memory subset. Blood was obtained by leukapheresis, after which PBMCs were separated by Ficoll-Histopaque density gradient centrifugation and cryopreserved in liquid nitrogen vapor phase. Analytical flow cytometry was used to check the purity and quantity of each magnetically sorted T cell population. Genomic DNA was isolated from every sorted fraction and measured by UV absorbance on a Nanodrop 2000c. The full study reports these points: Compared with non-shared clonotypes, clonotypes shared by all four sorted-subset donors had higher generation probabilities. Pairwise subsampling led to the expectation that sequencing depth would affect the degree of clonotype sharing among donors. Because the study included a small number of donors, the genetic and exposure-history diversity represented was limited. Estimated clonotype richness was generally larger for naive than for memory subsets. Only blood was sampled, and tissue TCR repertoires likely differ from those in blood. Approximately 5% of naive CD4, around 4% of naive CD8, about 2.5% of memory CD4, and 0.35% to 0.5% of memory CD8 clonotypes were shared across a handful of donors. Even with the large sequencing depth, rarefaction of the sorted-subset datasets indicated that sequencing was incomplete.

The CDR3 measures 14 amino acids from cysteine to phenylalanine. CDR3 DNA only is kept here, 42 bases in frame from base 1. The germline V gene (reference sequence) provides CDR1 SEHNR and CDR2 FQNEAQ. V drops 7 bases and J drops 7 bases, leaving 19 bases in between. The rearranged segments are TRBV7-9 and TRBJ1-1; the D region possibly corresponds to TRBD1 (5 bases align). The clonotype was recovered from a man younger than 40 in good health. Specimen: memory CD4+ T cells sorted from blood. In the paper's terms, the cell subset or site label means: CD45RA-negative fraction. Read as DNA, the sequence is TGTGCCAGCATCTACAATGTCAGGACAAATGAAGCTTTCTTT. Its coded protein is CASIYNVRTNEAFF.